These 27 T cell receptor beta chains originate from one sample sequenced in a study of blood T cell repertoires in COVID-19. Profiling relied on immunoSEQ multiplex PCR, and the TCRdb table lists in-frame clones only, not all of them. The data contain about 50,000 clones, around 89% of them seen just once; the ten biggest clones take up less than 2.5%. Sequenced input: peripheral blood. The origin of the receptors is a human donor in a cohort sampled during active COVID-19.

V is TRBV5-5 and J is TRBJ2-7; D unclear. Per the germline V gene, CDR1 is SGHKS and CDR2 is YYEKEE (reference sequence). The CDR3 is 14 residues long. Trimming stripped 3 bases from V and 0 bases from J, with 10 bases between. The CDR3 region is CASSSTQNSYEQYF. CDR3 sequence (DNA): TGTGCCAGCAGCTCAACACAAAACTCCTACGAGCAGTACTTC.

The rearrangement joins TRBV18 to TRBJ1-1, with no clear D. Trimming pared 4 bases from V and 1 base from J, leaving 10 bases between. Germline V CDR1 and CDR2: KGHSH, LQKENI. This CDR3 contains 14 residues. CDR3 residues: CASSQSGTNTEAFF. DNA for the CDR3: TGTGCCAGCTCACAATCGGGAACGAACACTGAAGCTTTCTTT.

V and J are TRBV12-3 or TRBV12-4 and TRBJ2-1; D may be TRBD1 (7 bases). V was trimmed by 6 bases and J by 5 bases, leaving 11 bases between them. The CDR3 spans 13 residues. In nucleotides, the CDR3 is TGTGCCAGCAGGCGGGACAGAAACAATGAGCAGTTCTTC. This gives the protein CASRRDRNNEQFF.

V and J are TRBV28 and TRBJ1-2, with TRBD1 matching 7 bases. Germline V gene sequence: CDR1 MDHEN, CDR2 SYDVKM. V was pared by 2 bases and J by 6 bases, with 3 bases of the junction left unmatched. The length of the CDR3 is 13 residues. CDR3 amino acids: CASSLGQGDGYTF. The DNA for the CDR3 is TGTGCCAGCAGTTTAGGGCAGGGGGATGGCTACACCTTC.

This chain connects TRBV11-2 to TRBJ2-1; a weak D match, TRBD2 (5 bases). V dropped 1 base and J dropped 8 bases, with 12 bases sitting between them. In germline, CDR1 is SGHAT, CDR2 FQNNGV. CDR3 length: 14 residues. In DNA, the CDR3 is TGTGCCAGCAGCTTAGGTTACGGGAACGATGAGCAGTTCTTC. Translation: CASSLGYGNDEQFF. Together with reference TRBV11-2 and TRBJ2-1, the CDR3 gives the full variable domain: EAGVAQSPRYKIIEKRQSVAFWCNPISGHATLYWYQQILGQGPKLLIQFQNNGVVDDSQLPKDRFSAERLKGVDSTLKIQPAKLEDSAVYLCASSLGYGNDEQFFGPGTRLTVL.

The CDR3, as DNA: TGTGCCAGCAGCTTCATATACGGGGTTGCGTATTTT. Its translation is CASSFIYGVAYF. The chain joins TRBV5-6 to TRBJ2-3, with a tentative D call TRBD2 (5 bases). In germline, CDR1 is SGHDT, CDR2 YYEEEE. Trimming took off 2 bases at V and 14 bases at J, with 15 bases between the two ends. The CDR3 is 12 amino acids. Full variable domain (missing parts from reference TRBV5-6 and TRBJ2-3): DAGVTQSPTHLIKTRGQQVTLRCSPKSGHDTVSWYQQALGQGPQFIFQYYEEEERQRGNFPDRFSGHQFPNYSSELNVNALLLGDSALYLCASSFIYGVAYFGPGTRLTVL.

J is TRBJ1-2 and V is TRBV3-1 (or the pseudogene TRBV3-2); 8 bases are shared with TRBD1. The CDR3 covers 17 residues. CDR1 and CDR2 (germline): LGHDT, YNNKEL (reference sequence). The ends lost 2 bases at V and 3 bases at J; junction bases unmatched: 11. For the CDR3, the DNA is TGTGCCAGCAGCCAATACACCGTCCAGGGGGCATACTATGGCTACACCTTC. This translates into CASSQYTVQGAYYGYTF.

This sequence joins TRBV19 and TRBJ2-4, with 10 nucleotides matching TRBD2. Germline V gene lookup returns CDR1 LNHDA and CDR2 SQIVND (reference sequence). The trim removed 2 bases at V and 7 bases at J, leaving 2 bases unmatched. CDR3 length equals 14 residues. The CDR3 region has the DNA TGTGCCAGTAGTATACCGGGACTAGCGAACATTCAGTACTTC. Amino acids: CASSIPGLANIQYF. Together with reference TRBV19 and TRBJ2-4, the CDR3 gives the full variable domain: DGGITQSPKYLFRKEGQNVTLSCEQNLNHDAMYWYRQDPGQGLRLIYYSQIVNDFQKGDIAEGYSVSREKKESFPLTVTSAQKNPTAFYLCASSIPGLANIQYFGAGTRLSVL.

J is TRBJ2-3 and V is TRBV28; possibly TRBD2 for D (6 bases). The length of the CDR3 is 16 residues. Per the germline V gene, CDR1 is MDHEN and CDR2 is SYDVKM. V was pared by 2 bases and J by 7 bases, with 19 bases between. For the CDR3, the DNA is TGTGCCAGCAGTTTAGGGTTGGCGGGGTTGGCAAATACGCAGTATTTT. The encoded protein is CASSLGLAGLANTQYF.

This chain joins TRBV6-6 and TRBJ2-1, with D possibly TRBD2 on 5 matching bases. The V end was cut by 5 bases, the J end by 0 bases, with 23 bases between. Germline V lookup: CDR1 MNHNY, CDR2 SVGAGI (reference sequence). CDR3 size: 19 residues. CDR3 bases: TGTGCCAGCAGTCCTGTAGGACTCCCAAGTTCAAGCTCCTACAATGAGCAGTTCTTC. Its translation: CASSPVGLPSSSSYNEQFF.

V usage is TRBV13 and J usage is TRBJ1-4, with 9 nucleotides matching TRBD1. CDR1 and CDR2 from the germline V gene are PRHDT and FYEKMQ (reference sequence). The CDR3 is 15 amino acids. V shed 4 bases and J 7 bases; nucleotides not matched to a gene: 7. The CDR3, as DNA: TGTGCCAGCAGCTCTAAACAGGGGGCGGGTGAAAAACTGTTTTTT. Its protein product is CASSSKQGAGEKLFF.

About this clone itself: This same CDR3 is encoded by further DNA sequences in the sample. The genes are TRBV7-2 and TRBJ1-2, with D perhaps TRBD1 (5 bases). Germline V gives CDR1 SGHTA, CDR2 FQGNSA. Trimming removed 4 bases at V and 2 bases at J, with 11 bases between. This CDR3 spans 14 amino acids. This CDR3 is CASSSRQTNYGYTF. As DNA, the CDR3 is TGTGCCAGCAGCTCCCGACAGACAAACTATGGCTACACCTTC.

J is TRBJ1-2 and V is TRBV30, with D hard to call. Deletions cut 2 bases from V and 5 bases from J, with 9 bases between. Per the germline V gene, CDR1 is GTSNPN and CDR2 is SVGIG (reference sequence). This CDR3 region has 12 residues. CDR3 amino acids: CAWSLGEYGYTF. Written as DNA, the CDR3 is TGTGCCTGGAGTTTAGGAGAATATGGCTACACCTTC.

The CDR3 protein is CASSRGRELFF. CDR3 nucleotide sequence: TGTGCCAGCAGCCGGGGGCGGGAGCTGTTTTTT. The chain carries TRBV3-1 (or the pseudogene TRBV3-2) and TRBJ2-2; TRBD1 is a possible D gene (6 bases). The CDR3 is 11 amino acids. Trimming stripped 4 bases from V and 9 bases from J, with 6 bases between. The germline V gene has CDR1 LGHDT and CDR2 YNNKEL (reference sequence).

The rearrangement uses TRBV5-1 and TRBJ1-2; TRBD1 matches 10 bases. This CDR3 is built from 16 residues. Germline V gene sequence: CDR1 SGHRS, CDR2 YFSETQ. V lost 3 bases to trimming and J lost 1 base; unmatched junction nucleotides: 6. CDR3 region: CASSSSRTGGNYGYTF. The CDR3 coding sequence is TGCGCCAGCAGCTCGTCTAGGACAGGGGGTAACTATGGCTACACCTTC. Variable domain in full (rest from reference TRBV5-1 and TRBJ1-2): KAGVTQTPRYLIKTRGQQVTLSCSPISGHRSVSWYQQTPGQGLQFLFEYFSETQRNKGNFPGRFSGRQFSNSRSEMNVSTLELGDSALYLCASSSSRTGGNYGYTFGSGTRLTVV.

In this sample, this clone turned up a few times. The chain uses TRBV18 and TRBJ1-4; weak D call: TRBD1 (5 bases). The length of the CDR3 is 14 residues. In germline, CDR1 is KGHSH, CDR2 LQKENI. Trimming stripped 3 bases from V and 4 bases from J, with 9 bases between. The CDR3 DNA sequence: TGTGCCAGCTCACCTTTCGACAGTAATGAAAAACTGTTTTTT. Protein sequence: CASSPFDSNEKLFF.

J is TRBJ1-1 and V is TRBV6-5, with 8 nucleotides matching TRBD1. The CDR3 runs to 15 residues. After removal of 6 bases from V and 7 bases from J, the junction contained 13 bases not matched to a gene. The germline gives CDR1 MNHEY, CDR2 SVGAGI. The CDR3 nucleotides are TGTGCCAGCAGCCCCCCCGGGACAGGAGGCTTTGAAGCTTTCTTT. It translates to CASSPPGTGGFEAFF.

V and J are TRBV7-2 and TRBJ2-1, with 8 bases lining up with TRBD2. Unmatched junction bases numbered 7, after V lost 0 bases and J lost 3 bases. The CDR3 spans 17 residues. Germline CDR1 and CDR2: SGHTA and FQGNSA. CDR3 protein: CASSLALGLAGYNEQFF. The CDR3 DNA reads TGTGCCAGCAGCTTAGCGTTAGGGCTAGCGGGCTACAATGAGCAGTTCTTC.

Here the CDR3 DNA reads TGCGCCAGCAGCCAGACTGGGGAGCCTTGGGGCTACACCTTC. Its translation is CASSQTGEPWGYTF. The rearrangement uses TRBV4-3 and TRBJ1-2; no firm D call. V dropped 3 bases and J dropped 8 bases, with 16 bases sitting between them. Germline lookup yields CDR1 LGHNA and CDR2 YSLEER. There are 14 residues in the CDR3.

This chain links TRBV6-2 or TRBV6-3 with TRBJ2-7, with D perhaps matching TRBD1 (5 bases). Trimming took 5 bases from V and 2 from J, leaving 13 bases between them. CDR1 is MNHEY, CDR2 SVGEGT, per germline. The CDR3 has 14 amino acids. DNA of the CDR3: TGTGCCAGCAGTCACCGGGCGGACACCTACGAGCAGTACTTC. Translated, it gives CASSHRADTYEQYF.

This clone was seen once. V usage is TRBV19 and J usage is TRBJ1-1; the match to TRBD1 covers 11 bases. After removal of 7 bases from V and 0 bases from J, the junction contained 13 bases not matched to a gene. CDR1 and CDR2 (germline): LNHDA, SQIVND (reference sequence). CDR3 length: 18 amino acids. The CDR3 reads CASTQRPGTGGMNTEAFF. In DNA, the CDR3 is TGTGCCAGTACTCAAAGGCCCGGGACAGGGGGAATGAACACTGAAGCTTTCTTT.

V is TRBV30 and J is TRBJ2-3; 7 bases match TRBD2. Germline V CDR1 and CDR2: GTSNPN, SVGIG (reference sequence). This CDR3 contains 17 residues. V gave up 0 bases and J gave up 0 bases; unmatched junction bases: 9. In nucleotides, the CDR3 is TGTGCCTGGAGTGTGGGAGGGTTGGTCTCGAGCACAGATACGCAGTATTTT. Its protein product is CAWSVGGLVSSTDTQYF.

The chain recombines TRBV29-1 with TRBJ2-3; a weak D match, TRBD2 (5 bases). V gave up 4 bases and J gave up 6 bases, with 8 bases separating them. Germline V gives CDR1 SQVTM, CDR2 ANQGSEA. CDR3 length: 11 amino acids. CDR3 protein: CSVAGDDTQYF. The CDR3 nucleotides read TGCAGCGTTGCCGGGGATGATACGCAGTATTTT.

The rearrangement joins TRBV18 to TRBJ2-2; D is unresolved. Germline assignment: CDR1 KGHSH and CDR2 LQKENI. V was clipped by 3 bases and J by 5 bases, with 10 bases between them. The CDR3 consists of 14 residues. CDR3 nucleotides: TGTGCCAGCTCACCTACCGGTCCGACCGGGGAGCTGTTTTTT. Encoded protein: CASSPTGPTGELFF.

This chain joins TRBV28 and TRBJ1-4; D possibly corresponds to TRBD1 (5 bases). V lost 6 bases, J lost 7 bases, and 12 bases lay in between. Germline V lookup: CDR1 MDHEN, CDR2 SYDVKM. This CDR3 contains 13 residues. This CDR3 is CASRAQGSEKLFF. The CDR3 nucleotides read TGTGCCAGCAGGGCCCAGGGAAGTGAAAAACTGTTTTTT.

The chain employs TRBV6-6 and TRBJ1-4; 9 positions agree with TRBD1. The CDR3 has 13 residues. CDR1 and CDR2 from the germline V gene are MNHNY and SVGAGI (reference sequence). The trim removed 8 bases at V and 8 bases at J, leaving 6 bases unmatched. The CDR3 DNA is TGTGCCAGCGGGGACAGGGAAGGCGAAAAACTGTTTTTT. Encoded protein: CASGDREGEKLFF.

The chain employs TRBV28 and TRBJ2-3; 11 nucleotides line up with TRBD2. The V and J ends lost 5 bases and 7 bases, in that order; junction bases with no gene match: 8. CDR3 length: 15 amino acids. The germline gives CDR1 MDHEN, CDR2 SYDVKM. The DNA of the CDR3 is TGTGCCAGCAGTCCTACTAGCGGGAGAGGAAATACGCAGTATTTT. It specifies CASSPTSGRGNTQYF.